The 9 T cell receptor beta chains below come from one sample, sequenced in a study of cytomegalovirus exposure and HLA in healthy donors. PCR used 60 Vbeta primers and 13 Jbeta primers. Assay used: immunoSEQ multiplex PCR; TCRdb lists only in-frame clones, some missing. The sample records roughly 180,000 clones, about 77% being singletons. The sequenced sample consisted of PBMCs. The receptor source for this set is a female donor in good health and CMV-seronegative.

The chain is built from TRBV6-5 and TRBJ2-7, with a possible D match to TRBD1 (7 bases). This CDR3 region has 14 residues. Germline CDR1 MNHEY, CDR2 SVGAGI. V lost 6 bases and J 2 bases, leaving 14 bases between the germline ends. In nucleotides, the CDR3 is TGTGCCAGCAGGCTTCAGGGGGGCACCTACGAGCAGTACTTC. This translates into CASRLQGGTYEQYF.

The chain has TRBV28 and TRBJ1-5; no reliable D call. Germline CDR1 reads MDHEN; CDR2 reads SYDVKM. Trimming left V 4 bases short and J 3 bases short, with 10 bases between. The length of the CDR3 is 14 residues. CDR3 protein: CASSSTPINQPQHF. CDR3 in DNA: TGTGCCAGCAGTTCTACCCCGATCAATCAGCCCCAGCATTTT. Drawing the rest from reference TRBV28 and TRBJ1-5, the complete variable domain is DVKVTQSSRYLVKRTGEKVFLECVQDMDHENMFWYRQDPGLGLRLIYFSYDVKMKEKGDIPEGYSVSREKKERFSLILESASTNQTSMYLCASSSTPINQPQHFGDGTRLSIL.

This chain joins TRBV18 and TRBJ2-3, with 10 bases aligning to TRBD1. Germline lookup yields CDR1 KGHSH and CDR2 LQKENI. J lost 2 bases, V lost 8 bases, and 4 bases had no gene match. This CDR3 has 14 amino acids. CDR3 sequence reads: CASTGQGYTDTQYF. The DNA of the CDR3 is TGTGCCAGCACGGGACAGGGGTACACAGATACGCAGTATTTT.

This clone was picked up one time. V gene TRBV6-6 combines with J gene TRBJ1-2; 8 positions match TRBD1. This CDR3 contains 15 residues. CDR1 and CDR2 (germline): MNHNY, SVGAGI (reference sequence). Losses at the gene ends were 6 bases for V and 3 bases for J; bases not matched to a gene: 9. The CDR3 is CASRPTGDPDYGYTF. CDR3 nucleotides: TGTGCCAGCAGACCGACAGGGGACCCGGACTATGGCTACACCTTC.

The chain links TRBV6-1 to TRBJ1-2, with D perhaps matching TRBD1 (6 bases). Germline lookup yields CDR1 MNHNS and CDR2 SASEGT. Deletions cut 4 bases from V and 4 bases from J, with 13 bases between. The CDR3 sequence is 14 residues long. CDR3 amino acids: CASSGSQGGYGYTF. CDR3 in DNA: TGTGCCAGCAGTGGATCACAGGGCGGCTATGGCTACACCTTC.

The V gene is TRBV27, the J gene TRBJ2-1; TRBD2 matches at 11 bases. CDR1 MNHEY and CDR2 SMNVEV come from the germline V gene (reference sequence). This CDR3 has 15 residues. Germline trimming cut 6 bases from V and 4 bases from J; bases unmatched to any gene: 5. DNA of the CDR3: TGTGCCAGCAGACTTGGACTAGCGGGTTACAATGAGCAGTTCTTC. It encodes CASRLGLAGYNEQFF.

This clone appeared once. The chain couples TRBV10-3 to TRBJ1-4; D may be TRBD1 (5 bases). The CDR3 contains 13 residues. Trimming took off 4 bases at V and 6 bases at J, with 9 bases between the two ends. Germline V gives CDR1 ENHRY, CDR2 SYGVKD. CDR3 loop: CAISGGTDEKLFF. The CDR3 nucleotides are TGTGCCATCAGTGGAGGGACTGATGAAAAACTGTTTTTT.

This clone was found once. The chain employs TRBV2 and TRBJ2-7, with TRBD2 identical over 7 bases. In germline, CDR1 is SNHLY, CDR2 FYNNEI. This CDR3 spans 16 amino acids. With 2 bases clipped from V and 4 bases from J, the junction kept 11 bases outside the gene matches. CDR3 sequence (DNA): TGTGCCAGCAGTGAAACGGCGGGCGGGAGAGGTTACGAGCAGTACTTC. Protein product: CASSETAGGRGYEQYF. The entire variable domain, with the rest obtained from reference TRBV2 and TRBJ2-7, is as follows: EPEVTQTPSHQVTQMGQEVILRCVPISNHLYFYWYRQILGQKVEFLVSFYNNEISEKSEIFDDQFSVERPDGSNFTLKIRSTKLEDSAMYFCASSETAGGRGYEQYFGPGTRLTVT.

The V gene is TRBV6-5, the J gene TRBJ2-7; unclear D gene. CDR1 is MNHEY and CDR2 is SVGAGI in the germline V gene. V shed 2 bases and J shed 3 bases, with 11 bases lying between them. CDR3 length: 14 amino acids. As DNA, the CDR3 is TGTGCCAGCAGTTACCAATCTCAGGACTACGAGCAGTACTTC. As protein: CASSYQSQDYEQYF.